The clone carrying this T cell receptor beta chain was seen a few times. Antigen: not known. This sample stems from a study of beta chain features in type 1 diabetes. The study, taken as a whole, reports: More deletions and fewer insertions at VDJ junctions were found in patients with type 1 diabetes. Possible PCR preference for shorter templates applied equally to patients and controls.

Looked up from germline, CDR1 is SGDLS and CDR2 is YYNGEE. This CDR3 spans 17 amino acids. Trimming pared 6 bases from V and 0 bases from J, leaving 19 bases between. The entirety of the isolated RNA underwent reverse transcription, so expressed TCRB transcripts were sequenced. Sequencing used immunoSEQ multiplex PCR; TCRdb keeps in-frame clones, though not all of them. The sample lists roughly 500,000 clones, 25% to 35% seen once, with around 0.065% in the top ten. The TCR comes from a man aged 18-30 years in good health. The rearrangement joins TRBV9 to TRBJ1-3; no firm D call. Sequencing used naive CD4+ T cells from blood. The CDR3 loop reads CASTRDPEALSGNTIYF. The CDR3 nucleotides read TGTGCCAGCACCAGAGACCCGGAGGCCCTCTCTGGAAACACCATATATTTT.